This T cell receptor beta chain was sequenced during a study of tumor-infiltrating lymphocytes in primary liver carcinoma. Overall study: Productive TCRbeta read yields ran from roughly 3.6 to 7.5 million per sample and were similar between tissues. The study, taken as a whole, reports: Researchers did not compare CD4+ and CD8+ repertoires, as samples were bulk unsorted.

Production of TCR beta cDNA used around 460 ng total RNA together with a constant-region primer. TCR beta libraries came from three nested multiplex PCR rounds using slightly modified ARM-PCR. TRBV1-TRBV30 forward primers and a C-beta reverse primer were used in the first two PCR rounds, which each ran for 10 cycles. TCRdb passed the multiplex PCR reads through MiXCR, listing each CDR3 protein once. The sample carries under 200,000 distinct CDR3 sequences, around three fifths recorded once. This clonotype appeared a single time. Its antigen remains unknown. One junction end disagrees with the germline gene, perhaps due to a read error. The germline V gene encodes CDR1 SGHAT and CDR2 FQNNGV. This CDR3 has 17 amino acids. Unsorted whole blood yielded blood RNA, and germline DNA was extracted as well. Researchers reported drawing around 3.6 milliliters of peripheral blood before surgery.

Source material: peripheral blood. The chain uses TRBV11-2 and TRBJ2-1; the D call may be TRBD1 or TRBD2 (5 bases each). The sequence was collected from a woman aged 60-75 years with primary liver carcinoma and hepatitis B virus infection. The CDR3 DNA follows: TGTGCCAGCAGCCGAAGGGACGGAGCTGACTCCTACAATGAGGAGTTCTTC. Protein: CASSRRDGADSYNEEFF.